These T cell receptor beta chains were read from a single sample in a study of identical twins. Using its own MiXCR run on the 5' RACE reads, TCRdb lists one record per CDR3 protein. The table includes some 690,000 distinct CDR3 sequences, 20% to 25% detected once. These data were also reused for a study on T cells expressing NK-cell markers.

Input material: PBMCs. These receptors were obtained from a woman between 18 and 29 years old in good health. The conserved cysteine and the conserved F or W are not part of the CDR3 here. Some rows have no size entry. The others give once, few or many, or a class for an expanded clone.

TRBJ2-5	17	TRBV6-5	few	ASSYFTLGQGRGQETQY
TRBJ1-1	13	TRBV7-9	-	ASSLAQGSNTEAF
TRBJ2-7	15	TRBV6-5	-	ASSYRVIIAGSYEQY
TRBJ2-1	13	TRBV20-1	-	SARATSGTGNEQF
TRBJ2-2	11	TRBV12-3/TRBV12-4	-	ASMYINTGELF
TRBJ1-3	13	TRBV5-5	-	ASSLDWSSGNTIY
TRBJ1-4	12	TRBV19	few	ASSLRGFDEKLF
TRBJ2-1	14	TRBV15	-	ATSRALASSYNEQF
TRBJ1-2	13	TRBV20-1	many	SARGGDGANYGYT
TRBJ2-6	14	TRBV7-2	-	ASSFMTGAGANVLT
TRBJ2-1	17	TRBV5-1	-	ASSLDFGVHFGGYNEQF
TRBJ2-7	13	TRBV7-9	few	ASKGVAPDSYEQY
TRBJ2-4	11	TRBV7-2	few	ASSFGGLNIQY
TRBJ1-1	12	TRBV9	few	ASTMGHMGTEAF
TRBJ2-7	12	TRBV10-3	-	AISQTGGAYEQY
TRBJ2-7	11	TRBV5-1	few	ASSFTGYDEQY
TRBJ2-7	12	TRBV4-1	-	ASSQERADYEQY
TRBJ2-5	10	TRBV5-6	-	ASSRLTETQY
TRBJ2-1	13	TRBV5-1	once	ASSRTAGIYNEQF
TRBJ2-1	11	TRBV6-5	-	ASSYSPKSGPI
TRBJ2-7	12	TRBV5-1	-	ASSLIIGGYEQY
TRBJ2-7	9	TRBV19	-	ASAKGYEQY
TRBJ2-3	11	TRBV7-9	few	ASSLGITDTQY
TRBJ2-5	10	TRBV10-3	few	AISSTQETQY
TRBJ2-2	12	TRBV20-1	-	SARKSWEAGELF
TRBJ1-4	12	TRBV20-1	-	SAVSAATNEKLF
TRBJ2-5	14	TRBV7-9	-	ASRSPREGTRETQY
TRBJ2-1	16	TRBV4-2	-	ASSHPLAGGPSYNEQF
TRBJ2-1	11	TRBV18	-	ASSPGREGPQF
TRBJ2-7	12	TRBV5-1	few	ASTLGTGGDEQY
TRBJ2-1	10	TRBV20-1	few	SAFRSFVEQF
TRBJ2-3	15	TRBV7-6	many	ASSLVIGTWDGDTQY
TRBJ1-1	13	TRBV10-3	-	AISSEEGMWTEAF
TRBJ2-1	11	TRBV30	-	AWSDGLYNEQF
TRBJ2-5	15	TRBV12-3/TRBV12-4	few	ASSLDGWGREKETQY
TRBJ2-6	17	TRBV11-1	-	ASSLGQGRRTSGANVLT
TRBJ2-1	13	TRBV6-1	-	ASIGASGSFLEQF
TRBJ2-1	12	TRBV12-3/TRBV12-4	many	ASSLLLGYNEQF
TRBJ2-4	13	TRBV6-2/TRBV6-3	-	ASRGRPFAKNIQY
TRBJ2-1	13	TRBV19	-	ASSSEGRSWNEQF
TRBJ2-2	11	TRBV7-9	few	ASSLRLAGELF